What follows are 10 T cell receptor beta chains derived from one specimen sequenced in a study of T-cell reconstitution after alpha-beta-depleted transplantation in children. The TCRbeta library was prepared with unique molecular identifiers. TCRdb processed the PCR reads anew with MiXCR; each CDR3 protein has one entry. The sample contains 95,000 to 150,000 distinct CDR3 sequences, more than 20% of which appear only once. Sequencing used PBMCs, mostly from graft donor cells, obtained 180 days after TCRalphabeta/CD19-depleted stem cell transplant. Every receptor here comes from a male patient aged 2-15 years who had a stem cell transplant for chronic granulomatous disease, so the T cells may come from the graft donor.

This sequence joins TRBV3-1 and TRBJ2-7; D remains unclear. This CDR3 comprises 13 residues. Per the germline V gene, CDR1 is LGHDT and CDR2 is YNNKEL (reference sequence). The germline V and J ends were trimmed by 1 base and 0 bases, with 4 bases remaining between them. The CDR3 sequence is CASSQGSSYEQYF. The CDR3 nucleotides read TGTGCCAGCAGCCAAGGGAGCTCCTACGAGCAGTACTTC.

The chain couples TRBV6-5 to TRBJ2-5; D not resolved. With 2 bases removed from V and 6 bases from J, the gap between germline ends came to 16 bases. The germline V gene has CDR1 MNHEY and CDR2 SVGAGI. The CDR3 extends over 15 amino acids. The CDR3 spells CASSYNGRSRKTQYF. For the CDR3, the DNA is TGTGCCAGCAGTTACAACGGCCGTAGTAGGAAGACCCAGTACTTC.

The V gene is TRBV12-3 or TRBV12-4, the J gene TRBJ2-7, with TRBD1 as a possible D gene (6 bases). Deletions cut 5 bases from V and 1 base from J, with 12 bases between. The CDR3 spans 14 residues. The CDR3 loop is CASSRLGQSYEQYF. The CDR3 DNA is TGTGCCAGCAGTCGACTCGGACAGTCCTACGAGCAGTACTTC.

This clonotype has at least ten counts. This chain joins TRBV7-9 and TRBJ2-3; tentatively, D is TRBD1 (5 bases). The CDR3 runs to 13 residues. Trimming stripped 6 bases from V and 0 bases from J, with 7 bases between. Germline CDR1 reads SEHNR; CDR2 reads FQNEAQ (reference sequence). CDR3 in amino acids: CASSRQSTDTQYF. Here the CDR3 DNA reads TGTGCCAGCAGTCGACAGAGCACAGATACGCAGTATTTT.

Remarks on this clonotype: Germline and junction disagree at one end, which may indicate a read error. This sequence joins TRBV14 and TRBJ1-6, with D possibly TRBD1 on 5 matching bases. The CDR3 has 15 amino acids. CDR1 SGHDN and CDR2 FVKESK come from the germline V gene. In nucleotides, the CDR3 is TGTGCCAGCAGCCAACTGCCAGGGACGATATCACCCCTCCACTTC. Protein: CASSQLPGTISPLHF.

This chain links TRBV5-1 with TRBJ1-6; the match to TRBD1 covers 8 bases. Germline values: CDR1 SGHRS, CDR2 YFSETQ. The length of the CDR3 is 16 residues. V was pared by 3 bases and J by 5 bases, with 7 bases of the junction left unmatched. The CDR3 DNA reads as TGCGCCAGCAGCTACGACGGACAGGGTGATAATTCACCCCTCCACTTT. This gives the protein CASSYDGQGDNSPLHF.

This clonotype was found many times. This chain uses TRBV5-1 with TRBJ2-3; the D is unclear. The germline V gene has CDR1 SGHRS and CDR2 YFSETQ. This CDR3 comprises 13 residues. The ends were cut back, 2 bases at V and 2 bases at J, with 6 bases in the middle. This CDR3 reads CASSFLITDTQYF. The CDR3 DNA reads as TGCGCCAGCAGCTTTCTGATCACAGATACGCAGTATTTT.

At least ten counts were recorded for this clonotype. This chain uses TRBV7-9 with TRBJ2-3, with 10 nucleotides matching TRBD1. Trimming took 1 base from V and 3 from J; bases not matched to a gene: 7. The germline CDR1 and CDR2 sequences are SEHNR and FQNEAQ (reference sequence). The CDR3 contains 17 residues. CDR3 region: CASSLGRQGARTDTQYF. In DNA form, the CDR3 reads TGTGCCAGCAGCTTAGGCCGACAGGGGGCCAGGACAGATACGCAGTATTTT.

The chain couples TRBV5-8 to TRBJ2-4, with no clear D. Germline values: CDR1 SGHTS, CDR2 YDEGEE. The CDR3 length is 13 residues. Trimming shortened V by 4 bases and J by 2 bases, and 7 bases separated the two germline ends. CDR3: CASSHETKNIQYF. The CDR3 DNA sequence: TGTGCCAGCAGCCATGAGACCAAAAACATTCAGTACTTC.

This clonotype was counted a few times. Written as DNA, the CDR3 is TGCAGTGCAGCGGGGAACCGATTTGAAGCTTTCTTT. Translated, it gives CSAAGNRFEAFF. The V and J genes are TRBV20-1 and TRBJ1-1; no firm D call. The germline V and J ends were trimmed by 6 bases and 7 bases, with 15 bases remaining between them. The CDR3 extends over 12 amino acids. Germline CDR1 DFQATT, CDR2 SNEGSKA (reference sequence).